This T cell receptor beta chain derives from a study of blood T cell repertoires in COVID-19. Across the study: COVID-19 samples collected from the United States, Italy and Spain covered acute and convalescent phases. PBMCs, B-cell-depleted T cells, or T cells provided the cDNA or gDNA that made up the material.

The CDR3 is 15 residues long. V was pared by 5 bases and J by 0 bases, with 10 bases between. From germline, CDR1 is MNHEY and CDR2 SVGAGI. As handled by the study authors: Amplification with reference gene primers provided the estimates of nucleated cell counts. Clones were sequenced by immunoSEQ multiplex PCR, and TCRdb holds only the in-frame ones, with some missing. V, J and clone size are taken as reported in that table, and D and trimming were inferred from the DNA itself. The sample has over 250,000 clones; about 85% are singletons. The sequence came from a man aged 60 to 75 who had recovered from COVID-19. Sequenced input: peripheral blood. The chain has TRBV6-5 and TRBJ1-4; D remains unclear. This CDR3 is CASSHFGATNEKLFF. Written as DNA, the CDR3 is TGTGCCAGCAGTCATTTCGGTGCAACTAATGAAAAACTGTTTTTT.